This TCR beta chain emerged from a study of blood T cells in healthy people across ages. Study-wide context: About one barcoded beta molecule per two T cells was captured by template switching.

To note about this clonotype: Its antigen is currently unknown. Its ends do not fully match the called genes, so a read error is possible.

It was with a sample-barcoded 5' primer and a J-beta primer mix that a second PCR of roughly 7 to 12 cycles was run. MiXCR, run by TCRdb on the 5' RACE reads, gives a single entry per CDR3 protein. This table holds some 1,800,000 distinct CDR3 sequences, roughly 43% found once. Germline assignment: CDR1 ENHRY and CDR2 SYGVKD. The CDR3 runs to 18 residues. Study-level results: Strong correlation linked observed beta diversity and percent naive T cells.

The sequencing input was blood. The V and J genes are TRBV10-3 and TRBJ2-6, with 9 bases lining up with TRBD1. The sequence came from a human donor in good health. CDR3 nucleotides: TGTGCCATCAGGGCTTTAACAGGGGGCGCGTCTGGGGCCGACGTCCTGACTTTC. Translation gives CAIRALTGGASGADVLTF.